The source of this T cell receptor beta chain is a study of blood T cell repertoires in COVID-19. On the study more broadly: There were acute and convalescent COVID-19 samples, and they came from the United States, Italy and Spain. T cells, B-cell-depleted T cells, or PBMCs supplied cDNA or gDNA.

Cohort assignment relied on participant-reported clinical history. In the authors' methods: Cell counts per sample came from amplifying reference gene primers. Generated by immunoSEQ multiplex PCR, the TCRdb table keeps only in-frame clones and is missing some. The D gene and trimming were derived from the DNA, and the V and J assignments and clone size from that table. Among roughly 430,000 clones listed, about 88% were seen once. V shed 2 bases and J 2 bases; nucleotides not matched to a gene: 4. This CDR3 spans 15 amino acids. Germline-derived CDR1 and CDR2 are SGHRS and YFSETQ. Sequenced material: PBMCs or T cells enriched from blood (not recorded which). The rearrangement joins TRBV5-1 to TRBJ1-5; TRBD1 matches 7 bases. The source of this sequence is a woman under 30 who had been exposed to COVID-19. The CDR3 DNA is TGCGCCAGCAGCTTAGGTGACAGGGGCAATCAGCCCCAGCATTTT. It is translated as CASSLGDRGNQPQHF.